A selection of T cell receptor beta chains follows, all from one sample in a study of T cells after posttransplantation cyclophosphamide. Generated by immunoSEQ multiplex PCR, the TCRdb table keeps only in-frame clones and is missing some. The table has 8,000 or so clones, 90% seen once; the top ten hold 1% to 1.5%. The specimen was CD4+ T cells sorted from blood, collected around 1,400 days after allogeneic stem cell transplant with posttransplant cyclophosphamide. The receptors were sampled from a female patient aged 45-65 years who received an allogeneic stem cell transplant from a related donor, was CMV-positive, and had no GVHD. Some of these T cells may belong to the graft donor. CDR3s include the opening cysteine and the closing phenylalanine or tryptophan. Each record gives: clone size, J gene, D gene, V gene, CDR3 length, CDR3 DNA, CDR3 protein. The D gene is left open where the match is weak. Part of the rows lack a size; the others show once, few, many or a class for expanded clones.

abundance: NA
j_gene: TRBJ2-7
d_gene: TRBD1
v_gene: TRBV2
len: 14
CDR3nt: TGTGCCAGCAGTGCGGGACAGGGGGCAAACGAGCAGTACTTC
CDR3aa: CASSAGQGANEQYF

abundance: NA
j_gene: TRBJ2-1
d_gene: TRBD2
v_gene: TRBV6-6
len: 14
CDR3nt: TGTGCCAGCAGTCCGGGACTAGCGGGACACCGAGGGTTCTTC
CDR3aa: CASSPGLAGHRGFF

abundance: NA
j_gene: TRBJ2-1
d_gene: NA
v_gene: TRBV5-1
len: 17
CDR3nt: TGCGCCAGCAGCTTGGCCACGACTAGTCTGGGATACAATGAGCAGTTCTTC
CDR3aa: CASSLATTSLGYNEQFF

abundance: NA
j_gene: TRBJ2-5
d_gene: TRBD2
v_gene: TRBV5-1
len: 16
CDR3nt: TGCGCCAGCAGCTTGGGAGCGGGGTTCAACCAAGAGACCCAGTACTTC
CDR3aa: CASSLGAGFNQETQYF

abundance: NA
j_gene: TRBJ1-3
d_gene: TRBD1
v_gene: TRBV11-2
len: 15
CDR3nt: TGTGCCAGCAGGGGGGGACAGGGGTATGGAACCACCATATATTTT
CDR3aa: CASRGGQGYGTTIYF

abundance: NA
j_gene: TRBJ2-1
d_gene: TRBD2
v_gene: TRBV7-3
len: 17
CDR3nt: TGTGCCAGCAGCTTGGGACCCAGCGGGAGGGGGGACAATGAGCAGTTCTTC
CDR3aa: CASSLGPSGRGDNEQFF

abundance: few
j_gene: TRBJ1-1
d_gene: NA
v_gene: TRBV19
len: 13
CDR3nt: TGTGCCAGTAGTGTCACGAGGAACACTGAAGCTTTCTTT
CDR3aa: CASSVTRNTEAFF

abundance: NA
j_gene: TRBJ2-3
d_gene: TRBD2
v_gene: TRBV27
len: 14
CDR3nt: TGTGCCAGCAGTTCGGCTAGCGGGAGAAGTACGCAGTATTTT
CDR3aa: CASSSASGRSTQYF

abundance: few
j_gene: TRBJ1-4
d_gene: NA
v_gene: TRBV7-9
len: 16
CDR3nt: TGTGCCAGCAGCCTGATCATCCAGGGGTATAATGAAAAACTGTTTTTT
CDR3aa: CASSLIIQGYNEKLFF

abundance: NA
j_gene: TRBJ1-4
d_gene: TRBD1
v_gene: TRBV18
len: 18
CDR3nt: TGTGCCAGCTCACCAATTGGGCCAGGACAGGGATATGTTGAAAAACTGTTTTTT
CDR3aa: CASSPIGPGQGYVEKLFF

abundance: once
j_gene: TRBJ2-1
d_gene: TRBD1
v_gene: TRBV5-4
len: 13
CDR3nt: TGTGCCAGCAGCCTGACAGGGGGCGTTGAGCAGTTCTTC
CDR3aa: CASSLTGGVEQFF

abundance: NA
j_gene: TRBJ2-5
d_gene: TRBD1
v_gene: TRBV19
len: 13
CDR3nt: TGTGCCAGTAGTAGGACAGGGAGCGAGACCCAGTACTTC
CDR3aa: CASSRTGSETQYF

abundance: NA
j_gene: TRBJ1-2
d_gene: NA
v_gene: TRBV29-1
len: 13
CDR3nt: TGCAGCGGGTTGGGCAGAACCGACTATGGCTACACCTTC
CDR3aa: CSGLGRTDYGYTF

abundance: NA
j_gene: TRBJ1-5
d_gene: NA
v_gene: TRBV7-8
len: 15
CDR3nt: TGTGCCAGCAGTGATCAGGGTACAAGCAATCAGCCCCAGCATTTT
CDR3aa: CASSDQGTSNQPQHF

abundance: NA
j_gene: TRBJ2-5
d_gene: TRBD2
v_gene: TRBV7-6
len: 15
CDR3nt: TGTGCCAGCAGCCTGGTGCGCGGGAGGGTGGAGACCCAGTACTTC
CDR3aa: CASSLVRGRVETQYF

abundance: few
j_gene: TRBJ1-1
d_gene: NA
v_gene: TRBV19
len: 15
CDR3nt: TGTGCCAGTAGTATAGCGGGGGGAGCGGACACTGAAGCTTTCTTT
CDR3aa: CASSIAGGADTEAFF

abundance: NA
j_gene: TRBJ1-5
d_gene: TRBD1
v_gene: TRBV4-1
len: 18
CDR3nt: TGCGCCAGCAGCCAAGCGGGACAGAGCTCGATAGCTAATCAGCCCCAGCATTTT
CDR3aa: CASSQAGQSSIANQPQHF

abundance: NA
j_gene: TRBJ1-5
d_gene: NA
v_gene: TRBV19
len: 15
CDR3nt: TGTGCCAGTAGTATAGTAACCAGTTTTAATCAGCCCCAGCATTTT
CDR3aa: CASSIVTSFNQPQHF

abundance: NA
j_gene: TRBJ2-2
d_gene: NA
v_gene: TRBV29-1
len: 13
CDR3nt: TGCAGCGTTGGCCTTAGCAGAACCGGGGAGCTGTTTTTT
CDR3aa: CSVGLSRTGELFF

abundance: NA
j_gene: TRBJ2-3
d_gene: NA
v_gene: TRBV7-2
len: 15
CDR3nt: TGTGCCAGCCATGTCGGGGGAGGCCGCACAGATACGCAGTATTTT
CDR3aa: CASHVGGGRTDTQYF

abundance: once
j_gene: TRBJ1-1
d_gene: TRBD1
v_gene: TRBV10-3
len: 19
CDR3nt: TGTGCCATCAGTGAGTCGCTGGACAGGGGGGGAGGCTTAAACACTGAAGCTTTCTTT
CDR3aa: CAISESLDRGGGLNTEAFF

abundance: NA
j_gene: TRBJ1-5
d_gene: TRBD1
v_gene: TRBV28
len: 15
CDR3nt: TGTGCCTCATCTGTCCGGGACAGGGGGTATCAGCCCCAGCATTTT
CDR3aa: CASSVRDRGYQPQHF

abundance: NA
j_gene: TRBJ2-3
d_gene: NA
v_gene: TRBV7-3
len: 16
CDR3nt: TGTGCCAGCAGCTTGGGATCGGGAAGTAGCACAGATACGCAGTATTTT
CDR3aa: CASSLGSGSSTDTQYF

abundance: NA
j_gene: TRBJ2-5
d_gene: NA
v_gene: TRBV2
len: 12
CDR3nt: TGTGCCAGCAGTGTCCGCCAAGAGACCCAGTACTTC
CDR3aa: CASSVRQETQYF

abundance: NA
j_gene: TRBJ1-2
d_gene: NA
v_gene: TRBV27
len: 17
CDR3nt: TGTGCCAGCAGTTTATCGCTACTCCGGGACAAAAGGTCTGGCTACACCTTC
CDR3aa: CASSLSLLRDKRSGYTF

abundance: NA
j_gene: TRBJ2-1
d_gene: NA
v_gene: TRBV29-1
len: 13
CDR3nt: TGCAGCGTGCGGGACGGGCCTTACAATGAGCAGTTCTTC
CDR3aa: CSVRDGPYNEQFF

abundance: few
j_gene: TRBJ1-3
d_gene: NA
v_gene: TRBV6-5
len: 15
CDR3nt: TGTGCCAGCAGTTTAGCCAGAGATCCGGGAAACACCATATATTTT
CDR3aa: CASSLARDPGNTIYF

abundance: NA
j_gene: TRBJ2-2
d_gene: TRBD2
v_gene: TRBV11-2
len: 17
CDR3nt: TGTGCCAGCAGCTTAGCCCGGACTAGCGGGAGGGCCGGGGAGCTGTTTTTT
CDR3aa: CASSLARTSGRAGELFF

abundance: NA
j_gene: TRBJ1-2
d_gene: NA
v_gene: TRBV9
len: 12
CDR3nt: TGTGCCAGCAGCGGTCAAAAGCGGGGCTACACCTTC
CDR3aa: CASSGQKRGYTF

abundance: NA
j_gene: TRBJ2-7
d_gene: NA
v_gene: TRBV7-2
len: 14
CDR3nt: TGTGCCAGCAGCTTAGCGGGGCGATCCTACGAGCAGTACTTC
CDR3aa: CASSLAGRSYEQYF

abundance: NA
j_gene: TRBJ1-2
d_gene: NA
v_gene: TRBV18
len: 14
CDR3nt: TGTGCCAGCTCGTCACTCGACGCGGGGTCTGGCTACACCTTC
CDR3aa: CASSSLDAGSGYTF

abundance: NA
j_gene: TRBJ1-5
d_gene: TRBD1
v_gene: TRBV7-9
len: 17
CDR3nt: TGTGCCAGCAGTTACAACGACAGGGCTCGTGGCAATCAGCCCCAGCATTTT
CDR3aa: CASSYNDRARGNQPQHF

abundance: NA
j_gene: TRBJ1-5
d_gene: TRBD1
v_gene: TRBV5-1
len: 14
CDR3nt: TGCGCCAGCAGCTTGGGACAGGGGAGTCAGCCCCAGCATTTT
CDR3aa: CASSLGQGSQPQHF

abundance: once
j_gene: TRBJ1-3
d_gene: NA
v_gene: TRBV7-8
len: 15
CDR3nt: TGTGCCAGCAGCCCAGACGGAGGCTCTGGAAACACCATATATTTT
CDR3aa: CASSPDGGSGNTIYF

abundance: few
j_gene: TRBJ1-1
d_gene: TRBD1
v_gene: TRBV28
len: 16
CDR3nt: TGTGCCAGCAGTTTAAGGCGTCGTACAGGGGGCGGTGAAGCTTTCTTT
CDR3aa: CASSLRRRTGGGEAFF

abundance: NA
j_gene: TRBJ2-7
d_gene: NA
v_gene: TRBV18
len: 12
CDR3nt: TGTGCCAGCTCACCACCGTTGCGGGAGCAGTACTTC
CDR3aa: CASSPPLREQYF

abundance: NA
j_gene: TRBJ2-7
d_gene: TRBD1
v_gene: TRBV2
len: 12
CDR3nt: TGTGCCAGCAACCTTGGACAGGGGGGGCAGTACTTC
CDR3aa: CASNLGQGGQYF

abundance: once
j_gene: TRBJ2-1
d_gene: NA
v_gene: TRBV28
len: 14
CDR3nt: TGTGCCAGCATCCCAGGGGCCACCAGTCGTGAGCAGTTCTTC
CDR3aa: CASIPGATSREQFF

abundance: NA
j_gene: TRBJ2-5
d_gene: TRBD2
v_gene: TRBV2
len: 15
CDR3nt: TGTGCCAGCAGGGCCACGCTAGCGGGAGTCGAGACCCAGTACTTC
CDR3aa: CASRATLAGVETQYF

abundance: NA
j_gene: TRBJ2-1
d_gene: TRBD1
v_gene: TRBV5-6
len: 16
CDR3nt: TGTGCCAGCAGCTTGAAGGGGGCAGGCTCCTACAATGAGCAGTTCTTC
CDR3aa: CASSLKGAGSYNEQFF

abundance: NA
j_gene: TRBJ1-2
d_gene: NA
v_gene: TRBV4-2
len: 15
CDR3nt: TGTGCCAGCAGCCAAAACACGGGTACGGACTATGGCTACACCTTC
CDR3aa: CASSQNTGTDYGYTF

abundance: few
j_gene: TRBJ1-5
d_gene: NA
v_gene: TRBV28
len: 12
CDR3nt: TGTGCCAGCAGTCCCGTCCGGCAGCCCCAGCATTTT
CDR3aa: CASSPVRQPQHF

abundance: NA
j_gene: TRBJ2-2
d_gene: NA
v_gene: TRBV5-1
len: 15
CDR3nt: TGCGCCAGCAGCACAGGTTCGCTCCTGGCCGGGGAGCTGTTTTTT
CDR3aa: CASSTGSLLAGELFF

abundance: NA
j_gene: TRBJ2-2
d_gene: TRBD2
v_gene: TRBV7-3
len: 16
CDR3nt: TGTGCCAGCAGCTCTGGCGGGAGATTGAACACCGGGGAGCTGTTTTTT
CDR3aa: CASSSGGRLNTGELFF

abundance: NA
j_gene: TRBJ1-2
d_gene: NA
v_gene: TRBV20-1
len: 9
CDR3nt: TGCAGTGCTAGAGGAGGGAGGGGATTC
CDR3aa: CSARGGRGF